The rows below give T cell receptor beta chains drawn from one sample of a study of tumor-infiltrating lymphocytes in primary liver carcinoma. TCRdb re-called the multiplex PCR reads through MiXCR, storing one row per CDR3 protein. The sample consists of 90,000 to 150,000 distinct CDR3 sequences, approximately 71% of them appearing once. Sample: tumor-adjacent normal liver tissue. The receptor set was obtained from a woman aged 60-75 years with primary liver carcinoma and hepatitis B virus infection. Both conserved end residues are part of each CDR3. A D gene is named only where the DNA matches it firmly. For some rows the clone size is stated as once, few or many, or as a class when expanded; others skip it.

cdr3_length	v_call	clone_size	d_call	cdr3_aa
13	TRBV4-2	-	-	CASSQVGGTEAFF
12	TRBV12-3/TRBV12-4	-	-	CAISLQGDEQYF
13	TRBV30	-	-	CAWYRSRVSEAFF
16	TRBV5-5	-	-	CASSFRGVGSNQPQHF
18	TRBV12-3/TRBV12-4	-	-	CASSLETGPGLVYNEQFF
15	TRBV12-5	few	-	CASDPRGIGNQPRHF
14	TRBV18	-	-	CASSPTRGSDTQYF
16	TRBV28	many	TRBD1	CASSSGSGTDLNGYTF
14	TRBV20-1	-	-	CGAPRRGVSYGYTF
14	TRBV12-3/TRBV12-4	many	TRBD1	CASRPDRENQPQHF
12	TRBV7-9	-	-	CASSLANYDYTF
17	TRBV5-6	-	TRBD2	CACTKASGRGDYNEQFF
14	TRBV11-2	-	TRBD2	CPSTSQRGTDTQYF
11	TRBV29-1	many	TRBD1	CSAGQGNGYTF
18	TRBV28	-	TRBD2	CASRPITGLAANYNEQFF
15	TRBV5-1	few	TRBD2	CASSSGLAGVGEQFF
15	TRBV28	-	TRBD2	CASSKTSGRPYEQYF
17	TRBV5-6	once	-	CASNRPFFREPSYEQYF
16	TRBV7-9	many	TRBD2	CASSPGTSGITNEQFF
14	TRBV11-1	once	-	CASRPCLDIGELFF
14	TRBV10-3	-	-	CAISEWANTDTQYF
14	TRBV7-9	-	-	CDSSPGSYTDTQYF
17	TRBV11-2	-	-	CASSLGVRRGGTDTQYF
16	TRBV10-3	-	TRBD2	CAISEGSSGDYYEQFF
16	TRBV6-6	-	-	CTSRMSGVSSYNEQLF
16	TRBV7-8	-	TRBD2	CASSLARSGRAHEQYF
13	TRBV12-3/TRBV12-4	-	-	CVNSSDKYNEQFF
11	TRBV2	-	-	CASTGYNEQFF
15	TRBV24-1	-	TRBD2	CATSDQAGVSDEQFF
11	TRBV11-2	-	TRBD1	CASGQDRDYTF
14	TRBV6-1	medium-sized	TRBD2	CATRAGDSYNEQFF
13	TRBV7-9	many	-	CASSPNGANVLTF
13	TRBV29-1	many	-	CSVEQGSNEKLFF
17	TRBV4-1	-	-	CTSSQPPGRQSTDTQYF
14	TRBV29-1	many	TRBD1	CSAGEPGQGTSYTF
15	TRBV29-1	-	-	CGVEEGGRGTYEQYF
14	TRBV6-6	-	-	CASDSGTLDEKLFF
12	TRBV29-1	-	TRBD2	CSVGGPHYEQYF
17	TRBV11-1	-	TRBD2	CTSSFPGTSGTKNIQCF
18	TRBV5-1	once	-	CASSTTSNSLSGANVLTF
18	TRBV4-1	once	-	CASSHEIHGGDSYSEQFF